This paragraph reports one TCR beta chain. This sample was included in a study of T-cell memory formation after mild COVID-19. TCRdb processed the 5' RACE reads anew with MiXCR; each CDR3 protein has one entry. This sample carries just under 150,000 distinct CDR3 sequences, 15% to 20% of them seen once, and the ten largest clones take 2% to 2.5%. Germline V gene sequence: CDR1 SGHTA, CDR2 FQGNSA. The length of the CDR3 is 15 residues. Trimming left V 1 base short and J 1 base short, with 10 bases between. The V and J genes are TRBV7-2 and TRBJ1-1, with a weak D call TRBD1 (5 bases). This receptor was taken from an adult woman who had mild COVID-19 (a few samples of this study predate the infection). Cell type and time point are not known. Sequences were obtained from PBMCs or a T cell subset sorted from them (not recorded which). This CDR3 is CASSLVGTENTEAFF. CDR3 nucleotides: TGTGCCAGCAGCTTAGTCGGGACCGAGAACACTGAAGCTTTCTTT.